What follows describes a single TCR beta chain. Treatment noted: randomized to nivolumab then ipilimumab (arm A) or the reverse (arm B). This CDR3 is 14 amino acids long. With V trimmed by 4 bases and J by 0 bases, 3 bases remained unmatched. Germline CDR1 is MNHEY and CDR2 is SMNVEV (reference sequence). Only in-frame clones appear in the TCRdb table, and some are missing; sequencing was by immunoSEQ multiplex PCR. The sample has 18,000 or so clones, around 74% seen once. The sample comes from a study of sequential checkpoint blockade in melanoma. Across the whole study: Patients were randomized 1:1 to nivolumab-then-ipilimumab or ipilimumab-then-nivolumab first-line. After both sequences, patients received maintenance nivolumab.

Sequenced here: CD8+ T cells sorted from blood (inferred from file names), sampled from a patient given nivolumab and ipilimumab in sequence. The chain has TRBV27 and TRBJ2-7, with 7 bases aligning to TRBD1. The sequence came from a human donor with melanoma. This CDR3 reads CASSSGGYSYEQYF. The DNA of the CDR3 is TGTGCCAGCAGTTCAGGGGGTTACTCCTACGAGCAGTACTTC.